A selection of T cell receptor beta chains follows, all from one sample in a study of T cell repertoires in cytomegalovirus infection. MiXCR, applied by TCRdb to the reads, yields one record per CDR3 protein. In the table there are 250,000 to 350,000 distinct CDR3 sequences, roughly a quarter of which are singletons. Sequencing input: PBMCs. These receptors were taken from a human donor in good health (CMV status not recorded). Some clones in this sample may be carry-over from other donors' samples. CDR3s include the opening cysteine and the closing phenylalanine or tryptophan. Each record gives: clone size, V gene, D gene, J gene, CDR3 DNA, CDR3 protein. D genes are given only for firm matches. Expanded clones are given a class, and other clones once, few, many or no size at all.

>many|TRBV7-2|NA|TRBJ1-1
TGTGCCAGCAGCTTAGGCGGGGGTGAAGCTTTCTTT
CASSLGGGEAFF
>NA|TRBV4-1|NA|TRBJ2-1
TGCGCCAGCAGCCTCCTCTTCCCTCATTCTTCGAGTGAGCAGTTCTTC
CASSLLFPHSSSEQFF
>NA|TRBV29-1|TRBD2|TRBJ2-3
TGCAGCGTTGGGGTAGCGGGGGGAGCAGATACGCAGTATTTT
CSVGVAGGADTQYF
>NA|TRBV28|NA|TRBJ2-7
TGTGCCAGCAGTTCAGGACACCCCTACGAGCAGTACTTC
CASSSGHPYEQYF
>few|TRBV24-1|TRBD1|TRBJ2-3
TGTGCCACCAGCAGACAGGGGTCTCGGACAGATACGCAGTATTTT
CATSRQGSRTDTQYF
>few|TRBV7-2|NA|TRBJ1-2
TGTGCCAGCAGCCCGACGCCAGGGGCTAACTATGGCTACACCTTC
CASSPTPGANYGYTF
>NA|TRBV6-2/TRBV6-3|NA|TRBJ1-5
TGTGCCAGCAGGGGTGTATTAGTCAATCAGCCCCAGCATTTT
CASRGVLVNQPQHF
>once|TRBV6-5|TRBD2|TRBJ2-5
TGTGCCAGCAGCCCGTTGACTAGCGGGAGTCGAGAGACCCAGTACTTC
CASSPLTSGSRETQYF
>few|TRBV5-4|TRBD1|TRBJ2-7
TGTGCCAGCACCCCAGGACAGGCAAACACCTACGAGCAGTACTTC
CASTPGQANTYEQYF
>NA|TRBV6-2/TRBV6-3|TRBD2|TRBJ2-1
TGTGCCAGCGGTAGCGGGAGGGCTTCCTACAATGAGCAGTTCTTC
CASGSGRASYNEQFF
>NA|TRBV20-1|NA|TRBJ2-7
TGCAGTGCTAGAGAGGCAATCAGTGCCCCGAGCTCCTACGAGCAGTACTTC
CSAREAISAPSSYEQYF
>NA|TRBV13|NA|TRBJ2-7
TGTGCCAGCAGCTTAAGTGAATATAGCTCCTACGAGCAGTACTTC
CASSLSEYSSYEQYF
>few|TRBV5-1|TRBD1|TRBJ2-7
TGCGCCAGCAGAGGGACAGGGGTGGACGAGCAGTACTTC
CASRGTGVDEQYF
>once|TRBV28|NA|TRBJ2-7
TGTGCCAGCAGGGATGGCGAGCAGTACTTC
CASRDGEQYF
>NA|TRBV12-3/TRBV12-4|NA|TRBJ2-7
TGTGCCAGCAGTTTTATGAGTTCGAGCGAGCAGTACTTC
CASSFMSSSEQYF
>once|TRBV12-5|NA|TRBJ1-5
TGTGTTAGTGGTTTCCCCCCGTACAGTTCCAGTGAGTGTCAGCCCCAGCATTTT
CVSGFPPYSSSECQPQHF
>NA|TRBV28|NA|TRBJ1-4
TGTGCCAGCAGTTTTGGGGGGCGCGAAAAACTGTTTTTT
CASSFGGREKLFF
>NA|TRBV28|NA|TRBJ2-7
TGTGCCAGCAGTTTATCCGGGCTAGCCCGGTCAGCCTACGAGCAGTACTTC
CASSLSGLARSAYEQYF
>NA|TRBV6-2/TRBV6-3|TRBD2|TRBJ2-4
TGTGCCAGCACCTTAGCGGGAACCGAAAACATTCAGTACTTC
CASTLAGTENIQYF
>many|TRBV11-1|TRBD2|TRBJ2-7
TGTGCCAGCAGCTTAGTAGGTGCGGGGGTCTACGAGCAGTACTTC
CASSLVGAGVYEQYF
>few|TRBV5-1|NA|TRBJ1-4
TGCGCCAGCAGCTTGATGACAGGAGCAACTAATGAAAAACTGTTTTTT
CASSLMTGATNEKLFF
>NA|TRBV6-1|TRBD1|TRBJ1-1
TGTGCCAGCAGTGAATCAGGACAGGCGAACACTGAAGCTTTCTTT
CASSESGQANTEAFF
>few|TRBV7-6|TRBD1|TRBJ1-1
TGTGCCAGCAGCTTCGGGACAGGCTGGGGCACTGAAGCTTTCTTT
CASSFGTGWGTEAFF
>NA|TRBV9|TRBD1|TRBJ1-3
TGTGCCAGCAGCGGACAGGGACGTGTGGGAAACACCATATATTTT
CASSGQGRVGNTIYF
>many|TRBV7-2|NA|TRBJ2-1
TGTGCCAGCAGCTTAAGACCCGAATACAATGAGCAGTTCTTC
CASSLRPEYNEQFF
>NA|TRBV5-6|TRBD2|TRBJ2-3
TGTGCCAGCAGCGGGAGCGGGGGGGCAGATACGCAGTATTTT
CASSGSGGADTQYF
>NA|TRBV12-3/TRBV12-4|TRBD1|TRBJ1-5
TGTGCCAGCAGTCCCGGGACAGGGGGCGGGAGCAATCAGCCCCAGCATTTT
CASSPGTGGGSNQPQHF
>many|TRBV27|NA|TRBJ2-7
TGTGCCAGCAGTACCAACAGGGTCCACGAGCAGTACTTC
CASSTNRVHEQYF
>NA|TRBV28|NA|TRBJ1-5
TGTGCCAGCAGTTACCTTCAGCCCCAGCATTTT
CASSYLQPQHF
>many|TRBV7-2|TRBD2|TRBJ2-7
TGTGCCAGCAGCCCGTTGACTAGCGGCGAGCAGTACTTC
CASSPLTSGEQYF
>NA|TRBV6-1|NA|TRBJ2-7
TGTGCCAGCAGTGAGGAAGTATGGTACGAGCAGTACTTC
CASSEEVWYEQYF
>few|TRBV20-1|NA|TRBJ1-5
TGCAGTGCTAGCGCCAACAGGGCCAATCAGCCCCAGCATTTT
CSASANRANQPQHF
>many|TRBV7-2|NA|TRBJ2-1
TGTGCCAGCAGCTTATACAAGGGGCACAATGAGCAGTTCTTC
CASSLYKGHNEQFF
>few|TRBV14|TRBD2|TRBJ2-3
TGTGCCAGCAGCCAACATCGAGGACTAGCGGGAGCCAGGAGTTCAGATACGCAGTATTTT
CASSQHRGLAGARSSDTQYF
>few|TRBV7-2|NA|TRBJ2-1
TGTGCCAGCAGCTTAGTAGGGTATGAGCAGTTCTTC
CASSLVGYEQFF
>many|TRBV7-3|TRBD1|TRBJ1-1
TGTGCCAGCAGTGACAGGGCGGGTACTGAAGCTTTCTTT
CASSDRAGTEAFF
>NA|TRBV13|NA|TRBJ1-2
TGTGCCAGCAGCTTATACAGGGCTAACTATGGCTACACCTTC
CASSLYRANYGYTF
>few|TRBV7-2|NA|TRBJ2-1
TGTGCCAGCAGCTTATTGCGGCGGAATGAGCAGTTCTTC
CASSLLRRNEQFF
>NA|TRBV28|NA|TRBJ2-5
TGTGCCAGCAGCCCGGGTTTCCAAGAGACCCAGTACTTC
CASSPGFQETQYF
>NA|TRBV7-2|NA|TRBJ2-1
TGTGCCAGCAGCTCCACGGTGGGTTATGCGAATGAGCAGTTCTTC
CASSSTVGYANEQFF
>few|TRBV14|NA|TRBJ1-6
TGTGCCAGCAGCCATGGGGGTGGTTCACCCCTCCACTTT
CASSHGGGSPLHF
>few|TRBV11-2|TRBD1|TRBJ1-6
TGTGCCAGCAGCCCCGCGGACAGGGTCGCTTCACCCCTCCACTTT
CASSPADRVASPLHF
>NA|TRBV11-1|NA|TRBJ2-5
TGTGCCAGCAGCTTAGACAGGAGTACGCAAGAGACCCAGTACTTC
CASSLDRSTQETQYF
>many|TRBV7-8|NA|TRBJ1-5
TGTGCCAGCAGCTTAGTAGCGACAGCTAATCAGCCCCAGCATTTT
CASSLVATANQPQHF
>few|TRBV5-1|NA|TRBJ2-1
TGCGCCAGCAGCAGCCGGACGGGGGTAGGTAGCAATGAGCAGTTCTTC
CASSSRTGVGSNEQFF
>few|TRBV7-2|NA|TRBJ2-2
TGTGCCAGCAGCCGGGACACCGTCACCGGGGAGCTGTTTTTT
CASSRDTVTGELFF